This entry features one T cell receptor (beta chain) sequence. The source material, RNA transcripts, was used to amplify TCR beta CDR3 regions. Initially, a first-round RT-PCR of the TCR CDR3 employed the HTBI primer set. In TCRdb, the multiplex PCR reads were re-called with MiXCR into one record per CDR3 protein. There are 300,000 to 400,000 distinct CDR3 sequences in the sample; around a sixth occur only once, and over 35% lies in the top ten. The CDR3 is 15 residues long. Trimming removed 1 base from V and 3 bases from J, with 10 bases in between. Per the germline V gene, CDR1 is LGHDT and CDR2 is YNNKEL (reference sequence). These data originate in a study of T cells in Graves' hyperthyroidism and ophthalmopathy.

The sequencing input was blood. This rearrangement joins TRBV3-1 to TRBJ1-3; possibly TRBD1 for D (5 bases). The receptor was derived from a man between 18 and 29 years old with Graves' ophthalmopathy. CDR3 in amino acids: CASSQVGVGGNTIYF. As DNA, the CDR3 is TGTGCCAGCAGCCAAGTAGGGGTAGGTGGAAACACCATATATTTT.